This T cell receptor (beta chain) appears in the sequencing data of a study of graft-versus-host responses after intestinal transplantation. On this clone: Antigen specificity is unknown.

CDR3 length: 13 amino acids. V lost 5 bases and J lost 3, with 11 bases in between. The V gene's germline CDR1 is SGHDN and CDR2 FVKESK. Here immunoSEQ multiplex PCR was the method, and the copy in TCRdb shows in-frame clones only, minus some. The sample lists 70,000 to 80,000 clones, 90% seen once, with 1.3% in the top ten. The rearrangement joins TRBV14 to TRBJ2-7; D may be TRBD2 (5 bases). The receptor's source is a human donor who received an intestinal transplant. The sequences come from unstimulated CD8+ T cells sorted from spleen or lymph node cells, collected before intestinal transplant. CDR3 nucleotide sequence: TGTGCCAGCAGCTCAGACCGGGGCTACGAGCAGTACTTC. As protein: CASSSDRGYEQYF.